The text below deals with one T cell receptor beta chain. This CDR3 contains 15 residues. Germline CDR1 KGHSH, CDR2 LQKENI. V was cut by 6 bases and J by 5 bases, with 20 bases left in between. This sample was included in a study of ipilimumab plus nivolumab after autologous stem cell transplantation. Clones were sequenced by immunoSEQ multiplex PCR, and TCRdb holds only the in-frame ones, with some missing. This table has tens of thousands of clones, 83% appearing once. The TCR originated in a male donor with diffuse large B-cell lymphoma. The material sequenced was PBMCs, taken in a trial of ipilimumab plus nivolumab as post-transplant consolidation. The genes are TRBV18 and TRBJ2-7; either TRBD1 or TRBD2 may supply D (5 bases each). Here the CDR3 DNA reads TGTGCCAGCTCGCCGCCCTATACCGGGGCCAACGAGCAGTACTTC. It translates to CASSPPYTGANEQYF.